Listed below are T cell receptor beta chains from one sample, sequenced in a study of T cells in Graves' hyperthyroidism and ophthalmopathy. MiXCR was run by TCRdb on the multiplex PCR reads, yielding one entry per CDR3 protein. The repertoire holds a few hundred thousand distinct CDR3 sequences, with around 46% as singletons. The sample comprised peripheral blood or thyroid tissue (not recorded which). Receptors were obtained from a woman younger than 35 with Graves' hyperthyroidism. CDR3s include the opening cysteine and the closing phenylalanine or tryptophan. The D gene is left open where the match is weak. The size field is filled for only some rows; it gives once, few, many or a size class.

- | 13 | TRBJ1-2 | - | TRBV24-1 | TGTGCCACCAGTGACTCCGGGACTCGCTCCTACACCTTC | CATSDSGTRSYTF
- | 14 | TRBJ1-5 | - | TRBV18 | TGTGCCAGCTCACCTGGGGGGGGCGATCAGCCCCAGCATTTT | CASSPGGGDQPQHF
- | 18 | TRBJ2-4 | TRBD1 | TRBV9 | TGTGCCAGCAGCGTTGGGACAGGCCTTTCCATAGCCAAAAACATTCAGTACTTC | CASSVGTGLSIAKNIQYF
- | 16 | TRBJ2-7 | TRBD2 | TRBV27 | TGTGCCAGCAGTCCGCTAGCGGGGAAGGGGAGGGACGAGCAGTACTTC | CASSPLAGKGRDEQYF
- | 15 | TRBJ2-5 | TRBD1 | TRBV12-3/TRBV12-4 | TGTGCCACTGGAGACAGGGGTGGAAACCAAGAGACCCAGTACTTC | CATGDRGGNQETQYF
- | 16 | TRBJ1-5 | TRBD1 | TRBV2 | TGTGCCAGCATGTTCGGACAGGGTGACGGCAATCAGCCCCAGCATTTT | CASMFGQGDGNQPQHF
- | 15 | TRBJ2-7 | TRBD1 | TRBV7-2 | TGTGCCACCACCCCAGGACAGGGGGCCACCTACGAGCAGTACTTC | CATTPGQGATYEQYF
- | 16 | TRBJ2-6 | TRBD2 | TRBV29-1 | TGCAGCGTTGAACTAGCGGGCTACTCTGGGGCCAACGTCCTGACTTTC | CSVELAGYSGANVLTF
- | 15 | TRBJ2-7 | TRBD2 | TRBV6-1 | TGTGCCAGCAGTGACGAGGCTAGCGGGAGCAATGAGCAGTACTTC | CASSDEASGSNEQYF
many | 14 | TRBJ1-5 | - | TRBV5-1 | TGTGCCAGCAGCTTAGGGGGTGGCAATCAGCCCCAGCATTTT | CASSLGGGNQPQHF
- | 16 | TRBJ2-7 | TRBD2 | TRBV7-3 | TGTGCCAGCAGCTTATACGGTTTAGCGGGTTACAATGAGCAGTACTTC | CASSLYGLAGYNEQYF
- | 13 | TRBJ2-2 | TRBD1 | TRBV11-3 | TGTGCCAGCAGCTGGACAGGGATCGGGGAGCTGTTTTTT | CASSWTGIGELFF
- | 9 | TRBJ2-7 | - | TRBV12-5 | TGTGCTAGTGGTTTGGCCCAGGACTTC | CASGLAQDF
many | 15 | TRBJ1-2 | - | TRBV7-8 | TGTGCCAGCAGCCTCCGGGGGCAGGAACACTATGGCTACACCTTC | CASSLRGQEHYGYTF
- | 14 | TRBJ2-7 | TRBD2 | TRBV12-3/TRBV12-4 | TGTGCCAGCAGTCTGAGCGGGAGGGACCACGAGCAGTACTTC | CASSLSGRDHEQYF
- | 14 | TRBJ2-7 | TRBD2 | TRBV7-8 | TGTGCCAGCAAGCCTAGCGGGAGAGACTACGAGCAGTACTTC | CASKPSGRDYEQYF
many | 11 | TRBJ2-2 | - | TRBV15 | TGTGCCACCAGCCATAGGGGGGAGCTGTTTTTT | CATSHRGELFF
- | 19 | TRBJ2-2 | TRBD2 | TRBV5-1 | TGCGCCAGCAGTCGCCTTGCGACTAGCGGGAGGGCCGACACCGGGGAGCTGTTTTTT | CASSRLATSGRADTGELFF
- | 17 | TRBJ2-7 | - | TRBV3-1 | TGTGCCAGCAGGACATACCGAGCGGCCGTACCGCCCTACGAGCAGTACTTC | CASRTYRAAVPPYEQYF
few | 12 | TRBJ1-2 | - | TRBV29-1 | TGCAGCGTTGAACCCTCGGGGGCTGGCTACACCTTC | CSVEPSGAGYTF
many | 12 | TRBJ1-4 | - | TRBV20-1 | TGCAGTGCACCGAGCGGGGGCGAAAAACTGTTTTTT | CSAPSGGEKLFF
many | 15 | TRBJ2-7 | TRBD2 | TRBV19 | TGTGCCAGTAGTCCCTTGGGACTAGCGGGAGTCGAGCAGTACTTC | CASSPLGLAGVEQYF
- | 13 | TRBJ1-5 | - | TRBV29-1 | TGCAGCTTAACAGGGATGAGCAATCAGCCCCAGCATTTT | CSLTGMSNQPQHF
many | 15 | TRBJ2-2 | - | TRBV5-8 | TGTGCCAGCAGCCTAGAAACAGGTGACACCGGGGAGCTGTTTTTT | CASSLETGDTGELFF
many | 14 | TRBJ1-1 | - | TRBV11-1 | TGTGCCAGCAGCCCTAAGGGGGGTAACACTGAAGCTTTCTTT | CASSPKGGNTEAFF
- | 15 | TRBJ2-1 | TRBD2 | TRBV5-1 | TGCGCCAGCAGCTTGGGGTCTAGCGGGCCGTTAGAGCAGTTCTTC | CASSLGSSGPLEQFF
- | 14 | TRBJ2-5 | TRBD2 | TRBV11-1 | TGTGCCAGCAGCTCGTGGACTAGCTGCAAGACCCAGTACTTC | CASSSWTSCKTQYF
- | 15 | TRBJ2-7 | TRBD2 | TRBV6-2/TRBV6-3 | TGTGCCAGCAGTTACTCCGCGGGAGAAGGGTACGAGCAGTACTTC | CASSYSAGEGYEQYF
few | 13 | TRBJ1-1 | - | TRBV29-1 | TGCAGCGCCCGGGGGGGGTTATGGACTGAAGCTTTCTTT | CSARGGLWTEAFF
many | 14 | TRBJ2-7 | - | TRBV7-9 | TGTGCCAGCAGCTCTCCCACGAGGTCCCACGAGCAGTACTTC | CASSSPTRSHEQYF
many | 15 | TRBJ1-5 | - | TRBV19 | TGTGCCAGTAGTATAGATTGGCCACTCCGGCAGCCCCAGCATTTT | CASSIDWPLRQPQHF
- | 14 | TRBJ2-5 | - | TRBV24-1 | TGTGCCACCAGTGACTCGGACAACAATGAGACCCAGTACTTC | CATSDSDNNETQYF
many | 13 | TRBJ1-4 | - | TRBV24-1 | TGTGCCACCAGTCTCGGGTTTAATGAAAAACTGTTTTTT | CATSLGFNEKLFF
- | 14 | TRBJ1-2 | TRBD1 | TRBV12-3/TRBV12-4 | TGTGCCAGCAGTCCGGGACAGGGGGTATATGGCTACACCTTC | CASSPGQGVYGYTF
once | 15 | TRBJ2-7 | TRBD2 | TRBV20-1 | TGCAGTGCTAGAGAGGCTAGCGGGAGGCCTTGGGAGCAGTACTTC | CSAREASGRPWEQYF
- | 14 | TRBJ2-7 | TRBD2 | TRBV7-2 | TGTGCCAGCAGAACTAGCGGGATCAGACAGGGGCAGTACTTC | CASRTSGIRQGQYF
few | 14 | TRBJ2-2 | - | TRBV18 | TGTGCCAGCTCACGAGGTACAGGGACCGGGGAGCTGTTTTTT | CASSRGTGTGELFF
many | 16 | TRBJ2-5 | TRBD2 | TRBV20-1 | TGCAGTGCTAGAGGGGGACTAGCGGGATTTTCGGAGACCCAGTACTTC | CSARGGLAGFSETQYF
- | 13 | TRBJ1-1 | TRBD1 | TRBV7-9 | TGTGCCAGCAGCTTTGCAGGGGGTGATGAAGCTTTCTTT | CASSFAGGDEAFF
many | 14 | TRBJ2-5 | - | TRBV11-2 | TGTGCCAGCAGCTCAGGAGGGCCGCTGGAGACCCAGTACTTC | CASSSGGPLETQYF
- | 14 | TRBJ2-1 | - | TRBV12-3/TRBV12-4 | TGTGCCAGCAGTTCTGAGATCTCGAACGACGAGCAGTTCTTC | CASSSEISNDEQFF
- | 14 | TRBJ2-7 | TRBD2 | TRBV7-9 | TGTGCCAGCGATATGACTAGCGGCCCCAATGAGCAGTACTTC | CASDMTSGPNEQYF
- | 14 | TRBJ2-2 | TRBD1 | TRBV5-1 | TGCACCAGCAGCTTAGACAGGGTCACCGGGGAGCTGTTTTTT | CTSSLDRVTGELFF
- | 17 | TRBJ2-1 | - | TRBV7-3 | TGTGCCAGCAGCCCCCGTGGGACGGGAAGCTCCTACAATGAGCAGTTCTTC | CASSPRGTGSSYNEQFF